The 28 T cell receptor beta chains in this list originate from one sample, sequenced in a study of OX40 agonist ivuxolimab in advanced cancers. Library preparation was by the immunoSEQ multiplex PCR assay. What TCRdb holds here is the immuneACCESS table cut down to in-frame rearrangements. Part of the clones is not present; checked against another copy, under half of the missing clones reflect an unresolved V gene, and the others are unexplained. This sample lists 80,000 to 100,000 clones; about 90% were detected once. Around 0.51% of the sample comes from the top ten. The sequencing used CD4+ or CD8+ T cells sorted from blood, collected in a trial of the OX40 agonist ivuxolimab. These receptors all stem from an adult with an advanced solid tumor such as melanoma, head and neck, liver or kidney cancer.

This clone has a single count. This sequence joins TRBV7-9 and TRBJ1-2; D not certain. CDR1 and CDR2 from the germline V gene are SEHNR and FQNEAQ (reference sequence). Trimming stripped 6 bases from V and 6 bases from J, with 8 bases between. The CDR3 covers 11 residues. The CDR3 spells CASSERDGYTF. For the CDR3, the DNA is TGTGCCAGCAGTGAGAGAGATGGCTACACCTTC.

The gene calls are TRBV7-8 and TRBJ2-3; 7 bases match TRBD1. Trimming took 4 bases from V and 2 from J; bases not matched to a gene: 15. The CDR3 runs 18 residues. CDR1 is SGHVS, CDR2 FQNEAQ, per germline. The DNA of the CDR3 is TGTGCCAGCAGCTCTCCCCGACCGGGACAGCGTCCCACAGATACGCAGTATTTT. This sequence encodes CASSSPRPGQRPTDTQYF.

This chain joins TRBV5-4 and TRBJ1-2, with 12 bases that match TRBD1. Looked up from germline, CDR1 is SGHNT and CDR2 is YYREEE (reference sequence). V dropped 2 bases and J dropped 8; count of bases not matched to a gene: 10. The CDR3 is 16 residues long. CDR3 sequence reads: CASSFRDRGRPRGYTF. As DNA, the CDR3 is TGTGCCAGCAGCTTCCGGGACAGGGGGCGCCCCCGGGGCTACACCTTC.

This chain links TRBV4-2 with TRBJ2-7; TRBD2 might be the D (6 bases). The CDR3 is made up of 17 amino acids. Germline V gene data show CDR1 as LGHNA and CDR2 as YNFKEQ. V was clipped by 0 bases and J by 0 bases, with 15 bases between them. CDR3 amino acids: CASSQEEGGTPSYEQYF. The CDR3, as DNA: TGTGCCAGCAGCCAAGAAGAAGGTGGGACTCCCTCCTACGAGCAGTACTTC.

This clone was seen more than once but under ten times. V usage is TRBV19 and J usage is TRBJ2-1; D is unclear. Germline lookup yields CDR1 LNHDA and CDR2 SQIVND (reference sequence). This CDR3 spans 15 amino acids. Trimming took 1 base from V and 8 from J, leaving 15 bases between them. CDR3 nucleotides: TGTGCCAGTAGTATAGGAGGCCTCTCTGCCTATGAGCAGTTCTTC. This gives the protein CASSIGGLSAYEQFF.

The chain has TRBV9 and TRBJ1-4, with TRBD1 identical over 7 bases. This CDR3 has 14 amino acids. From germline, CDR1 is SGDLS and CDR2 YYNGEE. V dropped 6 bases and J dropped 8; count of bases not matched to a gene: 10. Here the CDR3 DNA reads TGTGCCAGCATCAAAGACAGGGAGAAGGAAAAACTGTTTTTT. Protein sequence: CASIKDREKEKLFF.

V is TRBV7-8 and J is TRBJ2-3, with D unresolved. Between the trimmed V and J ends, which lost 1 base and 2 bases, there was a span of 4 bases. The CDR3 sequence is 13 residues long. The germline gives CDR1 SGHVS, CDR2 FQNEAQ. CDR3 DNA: TGTGCCAGCAGCTTAGAGACCACAGATACGCAGTATTTT. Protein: CASSLETTDTQYF. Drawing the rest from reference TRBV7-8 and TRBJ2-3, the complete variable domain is GAGVSQSPRYKVAKRGQDVALRCDPISGHVSLFWYQQALGQGPEFLTYFQNEAQLDKSGLPSDRFFAERPEGSVSTLKIQRTQQEDSAVYLCASSLETTDTQYFGPGTRLTVL.

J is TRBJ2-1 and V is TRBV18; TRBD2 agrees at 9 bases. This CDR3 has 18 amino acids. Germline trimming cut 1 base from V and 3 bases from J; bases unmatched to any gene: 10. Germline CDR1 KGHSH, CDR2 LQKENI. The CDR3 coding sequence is TGTGCCAGCTCACCACGGGCGGGGGGGCGTTTTAGCTACAATGAGCAGTTCTTC. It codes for CASSPRAGGRFSYNEQFF.

As DNA, the CDR3 is TGTGCCAGCGGGGGGACTAGCGGACCTATCTACAATGAGCAGTTCTTC. It translates to CASGGTSGPIYNEQFF. The chain couples TRBV2 to TRBJ2-1; 11 bases fit TRBD2. V was pared by 8 bases and J by 3 bases, with 9 bases of the junction left unmatched. The germline V gene encodes CDR1 SNHLY and CDR2 FYNNEI. This CDR3 contains 16 residues.

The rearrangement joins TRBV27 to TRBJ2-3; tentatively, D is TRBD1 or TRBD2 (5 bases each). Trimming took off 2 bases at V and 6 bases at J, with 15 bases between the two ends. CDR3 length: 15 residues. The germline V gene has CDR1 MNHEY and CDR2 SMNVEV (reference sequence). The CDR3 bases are TGTGCCAGCAGTTTAACCCGGGGCATAAAGGATACGCAGTATTTT. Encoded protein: CASSLTRGIKDTQYF.

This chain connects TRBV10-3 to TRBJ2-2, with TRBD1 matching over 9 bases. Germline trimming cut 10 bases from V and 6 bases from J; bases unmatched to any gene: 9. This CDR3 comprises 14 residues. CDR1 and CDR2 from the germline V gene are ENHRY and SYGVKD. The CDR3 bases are TGTGCCACCCGGGACAGGGATTTGTCCGGGGAGCTGTTTTTT. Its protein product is CATRDRDLSGELFF.

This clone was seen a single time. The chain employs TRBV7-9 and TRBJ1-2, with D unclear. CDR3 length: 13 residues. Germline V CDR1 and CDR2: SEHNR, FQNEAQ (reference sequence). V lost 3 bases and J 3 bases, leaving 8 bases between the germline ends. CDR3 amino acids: CASSFLGDYGYTF. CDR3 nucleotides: TGTGCCAGCAGCTTTTTGGGTGACTATGGCTACACCTTC.

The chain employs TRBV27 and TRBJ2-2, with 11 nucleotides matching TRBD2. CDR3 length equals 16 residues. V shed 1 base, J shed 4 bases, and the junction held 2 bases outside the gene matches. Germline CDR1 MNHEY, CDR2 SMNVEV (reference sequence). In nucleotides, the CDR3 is TGTGCCAGCAGTTTATTAGGACTAGCGGGCACCGGGGAGCTGTTTTTT. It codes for CASSLLGLAGTGELFF.

The CDR3 spells CASTPTGAIGSGANVLTF. CDR3 nucleotides: TGTGCCAGCACGCCGACAGGGGCGATTGGCTCTGGGGCCAACGTCCTGACTTTC. This chain joins TRBV27 and TRBJ2-6; 8 nucleotides match TRBD1. This CDR3 spans 18 amino acids. Per germline, CDR1 MNHEY and CDR2 SMNVEV (reference sequence). Losses at the gene ends were 7 bases for V and 0 bases for J; bases not matched to a gene: 11.

In DNA, the CDR3 is TGTGCCAGTAGTATAGCTCCGGGACAGGGGCACCTCTGGAGCACAGATACGCAGTATTTT. Its translation is CASSIAPGQGHLWSTDTQYF. The rearrangement uses TRBV19 and TRBJ2-3; 10 nucleotides align to TRBD1. Trimming cost V 1 base and J 0 bases; bases outside gene matches: 13. The germline gives CDR1 LNHDA, CDR2 SQIVND (reference sequence). The CDR3 spans 20 residues.

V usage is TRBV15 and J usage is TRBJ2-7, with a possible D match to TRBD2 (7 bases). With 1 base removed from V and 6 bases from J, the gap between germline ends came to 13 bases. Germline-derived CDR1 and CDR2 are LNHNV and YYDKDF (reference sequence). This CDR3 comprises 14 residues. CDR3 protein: CATSRAGASGEQYF. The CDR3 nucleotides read TGTGCCACCAGCAGAGCGGGGGCTAGCGGCGAGCAGTACTTC.

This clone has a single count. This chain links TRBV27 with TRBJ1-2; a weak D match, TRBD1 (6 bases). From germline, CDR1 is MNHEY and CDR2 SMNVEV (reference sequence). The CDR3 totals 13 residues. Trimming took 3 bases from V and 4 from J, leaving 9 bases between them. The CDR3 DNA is TGTGCCAGCAGTTTCGGGGGCGGCTATGGCTACACCTTC. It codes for CASSFGGGYGYTF.

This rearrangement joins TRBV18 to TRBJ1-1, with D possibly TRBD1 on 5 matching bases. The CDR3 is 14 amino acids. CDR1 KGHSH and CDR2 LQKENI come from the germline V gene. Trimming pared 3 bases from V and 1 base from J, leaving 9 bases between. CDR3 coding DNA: TGTGCCAGCTCACCGCAGGGCAGGAACACTGAAGCTTTCTTT. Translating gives CASSPQGRNTEAFF.

The CDR3: CAWSPTGRYGYTF. DNA for the CDR3: TGTGCCTGGAGCCCCACAGGACGCTATGGCTACACCTTC. The rearrangement links TRBV30 to TRBJ1-2; TRBD1 is a possible D gene (5 bases). The CDR3 spans 13 residues. V lost 3 bases and J 4 bases, leaving 12 bases between the germline ends. Looked up from germline, CDR1 is GTSNPN and CDR2 is SVGIG (reference sequence).

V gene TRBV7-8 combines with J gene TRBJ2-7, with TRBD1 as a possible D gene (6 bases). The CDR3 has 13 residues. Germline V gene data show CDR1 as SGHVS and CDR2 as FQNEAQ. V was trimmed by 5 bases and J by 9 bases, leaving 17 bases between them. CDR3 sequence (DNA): TGTGCCAGCAGCCAATCTACAGGGTTAGTGCAGTACTTC. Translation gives CASSQSTGLVQYF. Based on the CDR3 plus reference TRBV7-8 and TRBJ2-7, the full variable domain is GAGVSQSPRYKVAKRGQDVALRCDPISGHVSLFWYQQALGQGPEFLTYFQNEAQLDKSGLPSDRFFAERPEGSVSTLKIQRTQQEDSAVYLCASSQSTGLVQYFGPGTRLTVT.

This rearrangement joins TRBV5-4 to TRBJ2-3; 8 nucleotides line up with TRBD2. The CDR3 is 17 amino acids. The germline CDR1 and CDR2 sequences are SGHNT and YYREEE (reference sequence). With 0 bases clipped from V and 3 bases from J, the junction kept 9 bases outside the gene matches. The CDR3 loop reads CASSLAVAGGLTDTQYF. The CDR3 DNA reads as TGTGCCAGCAGCTTGGCTGTCGCGGGGGGACTTACAGATACGCAGTATTTT.

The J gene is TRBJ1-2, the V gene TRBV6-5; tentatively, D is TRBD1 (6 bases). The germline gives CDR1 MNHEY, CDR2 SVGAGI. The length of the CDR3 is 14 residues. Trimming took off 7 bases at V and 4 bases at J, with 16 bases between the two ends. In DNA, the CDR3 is TGTGCCAGCACCCCCCGGTCGGACAGCTATGGCTACACCTTC. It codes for CASTPRSDSYGYTF.

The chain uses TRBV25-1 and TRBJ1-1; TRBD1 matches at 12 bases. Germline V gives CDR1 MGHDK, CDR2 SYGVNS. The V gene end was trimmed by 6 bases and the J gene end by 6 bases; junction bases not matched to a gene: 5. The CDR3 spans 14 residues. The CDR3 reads CASRGTGGTSEAFF. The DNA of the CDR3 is TGTGCCAGCAGGGGGACAGGGGGCACCTCTGAAGCTTTCTTT.

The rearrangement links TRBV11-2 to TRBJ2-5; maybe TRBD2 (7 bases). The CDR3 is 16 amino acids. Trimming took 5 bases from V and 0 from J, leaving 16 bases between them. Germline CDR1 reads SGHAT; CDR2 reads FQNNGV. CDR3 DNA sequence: TGTGCCAGCAGCCTCGGGGGGCAGCGGGACCAAGAGACCCAGTACTTC. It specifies CASSLGGQRDQETQYF.

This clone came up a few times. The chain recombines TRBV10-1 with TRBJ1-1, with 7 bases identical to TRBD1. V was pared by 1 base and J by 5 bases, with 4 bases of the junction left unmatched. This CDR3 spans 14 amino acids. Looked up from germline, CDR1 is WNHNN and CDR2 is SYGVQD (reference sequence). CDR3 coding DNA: TGCGCCAGCAGTGAGTACAGGGGATTTACTGAAGCTTTCTTT. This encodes CASSEYRGFTEAFF.

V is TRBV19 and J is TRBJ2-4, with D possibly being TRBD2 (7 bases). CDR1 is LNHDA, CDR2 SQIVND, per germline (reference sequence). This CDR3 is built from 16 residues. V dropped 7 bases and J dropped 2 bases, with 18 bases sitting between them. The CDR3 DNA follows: TGTGCCAGTACCGATGCGGGGGCCTGGTCCAAAAACATTCAGTACTTC. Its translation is CASTDAGAWSKNIQYF.

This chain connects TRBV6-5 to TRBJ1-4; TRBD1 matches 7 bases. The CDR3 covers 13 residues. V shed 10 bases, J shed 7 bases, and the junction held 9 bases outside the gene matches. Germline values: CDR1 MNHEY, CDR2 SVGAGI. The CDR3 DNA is TGTGCCATCAAGGGGGCCAGCGGTGAAAAACTGTTTTTT. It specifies CAIKGASGEKLFF.

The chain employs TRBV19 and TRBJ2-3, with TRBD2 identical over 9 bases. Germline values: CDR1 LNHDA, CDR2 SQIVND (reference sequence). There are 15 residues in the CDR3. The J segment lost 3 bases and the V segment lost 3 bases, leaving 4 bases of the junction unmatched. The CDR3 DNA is TGTGCCAGTAGTATCGGGCGGGGGGGTACAGATACGCAGTATTTT. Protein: CASSIGRGGTDTQYF.